This TCR beta chain was sequenced for a study of T cells after yellow fever vaccination. About the research overall: Preparing low-cell-number fractions relied on SMART-Seq v4 Ultra Low Input.

By 5'RACE template switching, TCR cDNA was produced, with a universal primer site and UMIs added in the process. TCRdb reprocessed the 5' RACE reads with MiXCR, giving one entry per CDR3 protein. The profile shows about 340,000 distinct CDR3 sequences, about 4% of them singletons. The germline gives CDR1 MDHEN, CDR2 SYDVKM. Trimming took off 10 bases at V and 1 base at J, with 15 bases between the two ends. The CDR3 sequence is 14 residues long. This clonotype came up a few times. Its antigen is not known. Overall study findings and caveats: The CD4 compartment and the CD8 compartment contained a small share of clonotypes in common. Post-booster samples contained most primary-vaccination clones (around 95% CD4, 88% CD8).

V is TRBV28 and J is TRBJ2-3; weak D call: TRBD1 (6 bases). This sequence was found in a man between 18 and 29 years old who received the YFV17D yellow fever vaccine. This sample comprised PBMCs, obtained 5 days after the yellow fever booster vaccination. This CDR3 reads CATQLGGGTDTQYF. CDR3 coding DNA: TGTGCCACTCAACTAGGGGGTGGCACAGATACGCAGTATTTT.